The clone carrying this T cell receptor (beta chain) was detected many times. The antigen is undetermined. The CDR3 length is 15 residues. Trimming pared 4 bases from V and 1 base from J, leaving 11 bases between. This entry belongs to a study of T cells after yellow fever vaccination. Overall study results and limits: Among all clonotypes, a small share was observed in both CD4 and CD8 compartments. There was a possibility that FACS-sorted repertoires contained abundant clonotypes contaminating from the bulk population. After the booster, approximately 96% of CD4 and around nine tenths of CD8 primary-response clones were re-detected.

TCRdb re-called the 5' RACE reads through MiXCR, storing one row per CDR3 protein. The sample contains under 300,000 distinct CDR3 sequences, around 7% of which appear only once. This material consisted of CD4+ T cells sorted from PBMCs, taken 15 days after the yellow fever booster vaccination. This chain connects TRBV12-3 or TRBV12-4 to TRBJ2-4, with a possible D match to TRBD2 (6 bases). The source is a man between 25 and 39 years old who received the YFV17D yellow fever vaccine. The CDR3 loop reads CASSSAGPAKNIQYF. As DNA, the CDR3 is TGTGCCAGCAGTTCAGCGGGCCCGGCCAAAAACATTCAGTACTTC.